This T cell receptor (beta chain) comes out of a study of T cells in Graves' hyperthyroidism and ophthalmopathy. Study conclusions and caveats: A model of 13 V-J features distinguished ophthalmopathy from stable hyperthyroidism. Within blood appeared most thyroid clonotypes that had expanded above 0.001.

Graves' hyperthyroidism was deemed stable given no ophthalmopathy progression within 18 months. Diagnoses were established using clinical symptoms, serum thyroxine and TRAb, thyroid ultrasound and orbital computed tomography. This clonotype was seen a few times. Its specificity is unknown. Trimming shortened V by 3 bases and J by 4 bases, and 7 bases separated the two germline ends. The germline CDR1 and CDR2 sequences are SGDLS and YYNGEE. The CDR3 totals 13 residues. RNA transcripts were the template for amplifying TCR beta CDR3 regions. TCR CDR3 underwent first-round RT-PCR with the HTBI primer set. MiXCR was run by TCRdb on the multiplex PCR reads, yielding one entry per CDR3 protein. The sample has approximately 610,000 distinct CDR3 sequences, approximately 16% seen once.

The TCR originated in a woman between 18 and 29 years old with Graves' hyperthyroidism. The chain carries TRBV9 and TRBJ2-2; D might be TRBD1 (5 bases). Source material: blood. CDR3 sequence (DNA): TGTGCCAGCAGCGGACAGATCACCGGGGAGCTGTTTTTT. Its translation is CASSGQITGELFF.